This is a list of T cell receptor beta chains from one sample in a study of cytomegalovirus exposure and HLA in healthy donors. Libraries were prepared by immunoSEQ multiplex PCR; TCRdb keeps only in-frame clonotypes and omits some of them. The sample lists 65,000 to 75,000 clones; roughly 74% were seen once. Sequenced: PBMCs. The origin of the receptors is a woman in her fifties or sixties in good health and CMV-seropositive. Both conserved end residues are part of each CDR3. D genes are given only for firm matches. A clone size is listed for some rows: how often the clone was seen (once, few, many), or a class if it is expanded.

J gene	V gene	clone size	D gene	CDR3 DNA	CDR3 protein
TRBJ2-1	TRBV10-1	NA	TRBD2	TGCGCCAGCAGTGAGACTGGCGGGGGTTACAATGAGCAGTTCTTC	CASSETGGGYNEQFF
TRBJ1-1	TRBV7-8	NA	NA	TGTGCCAGCAGCTTAGTCGGCAGAGGGGAAGCTTTCTTT	CASSLVGRGEAFF
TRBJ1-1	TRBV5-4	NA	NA	TGTGCCAGCACCTTACAGGGTTCTGGGGAAGCTTTCTTT	CASTLQGSGEAFF
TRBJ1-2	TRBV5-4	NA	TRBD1	TGTGCCAGCAGCAGCCGACAGGGTTTCGTCTATGGCTACACCTTC	CASSSRQGFVYGYTF
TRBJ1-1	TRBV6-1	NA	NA	TGTGCCAGCAAAGTGGGGCGGGGAGGCGACACTGAAGCTTTCTTT	CASKVGRGGDTEAFF
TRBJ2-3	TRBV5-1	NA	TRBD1	TGCGCCAGCAGCCAGCGGGACAGGGGGGAAGATACGCAGTATTTT	CASSQRDRGEDTQYF
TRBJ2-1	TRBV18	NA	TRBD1	TGTGCCAGCTCACCGGATCAGGGGGCGTCGGTGTGGAATGAGCAGTTCTTC	CASSPDQGASVWNEQFF
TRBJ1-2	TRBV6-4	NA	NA	TGTGCCAGCAGTGAGGAGGGATATAGCTATGGCTACACCTTC	CASSEEGYSYGYTF
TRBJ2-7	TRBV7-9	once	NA	TGTGCCGGGTTCCGGGGCTACGAGCAGTACTTC	CAGFRGYEQYF
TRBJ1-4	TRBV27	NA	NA	TGTGCCAGCAGGAAGGGGAGGGGAAGGGGGAATGAAAAACTGTTTTTT	CASRKGRGRGNEKLFF
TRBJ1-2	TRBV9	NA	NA	TGTGCCAGCAGCGTAGAACTTAACTATGGCTACACCTTC	CASSVELNYGYTF
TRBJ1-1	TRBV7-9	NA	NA	TGTGCCAGCGGGGCAGGTGACACTGAAGCTTTCTTT	CASGAGDTEAFF
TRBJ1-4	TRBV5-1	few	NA	TGCGCCAGCAGCTCGGACAGAGTTAATGAAAAACTGTTTTTT	CASSSDRVNEKLFF
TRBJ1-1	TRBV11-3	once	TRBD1	TGTGCCAGCAGCACCCGGGACAGGGGAGGGCTCGGCACTGAAGCTTTCTTT	CASSTRDRGGLGTEAFF
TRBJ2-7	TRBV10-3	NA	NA	TGTGCCATCAGGCCGGACAGCTCCTACGAGCAGTACTTC	CAIRPDSSYEQYF
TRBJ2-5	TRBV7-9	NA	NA	TGTGCCAGCAGCCCTCTCGGGGGAGAGACCCAGTACTTC	CASSPLGGETQYF
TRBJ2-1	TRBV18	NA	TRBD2	TGTGCCAGCTCACCACCGAGCGGGGGCGATGAGCAGTTCTTC	CASSPPSGGDEQFF
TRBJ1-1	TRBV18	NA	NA	TGTGCCAGCTCACCTGGGACACCGACCATGGGCACTGAAGCTTTCTTT	CASSPGTPTMGTEAFF
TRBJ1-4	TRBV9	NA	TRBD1	TGTGCCAGCAGCGTATCCGGGACAGGGATTGAAAAACTGTTTTTT	CASSVSGTGIEKLFF
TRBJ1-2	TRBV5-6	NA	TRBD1	TGTGCCAGCAGCTTGGATGGGACAGGGGATTTCTATGGCTACACCTTC	CASSLDGTGDFYGYTF
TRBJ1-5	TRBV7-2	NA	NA	TGTGCCAGCAGCTTCCAGGGAGGTCAGCCCCAGCATTTT	CASSFQGGQPQHF
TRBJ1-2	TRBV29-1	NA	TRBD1	TGCAGCGGGGACCCCGGGACAGGACAGCACACCTTC	CSGDPGTGQHTF
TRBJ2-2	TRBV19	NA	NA	TGTGCCAGTACCGCAGGATTTTCTTTCACCGGGGAGCTGTTTTTT	CASTAGFSFTGELFF
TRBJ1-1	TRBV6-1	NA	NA	TGTGCCAGCGCATCGGGACAGAACACTGAAGCTTTCTTT	CASASGQNTEAFF
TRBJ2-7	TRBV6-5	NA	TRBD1	TGTGCCAGCAGTTCCGGGACAGGGAGTTACGAGCAGTACTTC	CASSSGTGSYEQYF
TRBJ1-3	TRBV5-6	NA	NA	TGTGCCAGCAGCCCCAGGGGTTGGGGTGGAAACACCATATATTTT	CASSPRGWGGNTIYF
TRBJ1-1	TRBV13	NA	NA	TGTGCCAGCAGTTATATTGGGCAGGGGCGGACTGAAGCTTTCTTT	CASSYIGQGRTEAFF
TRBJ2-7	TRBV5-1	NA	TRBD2	TGCGCCAGCAGCTTGCCTAGCGGGGGATCCTACGAGCAGTACTTC	CASSLPSGGSYEQYF
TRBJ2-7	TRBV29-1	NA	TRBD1	TGCAGCGTCGCCCGGGACAGCTCCTACGAGCAGTACTTC	CSVARDSSYEQYF
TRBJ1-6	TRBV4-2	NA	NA	TGTGCCAGCAGCCTCAGAACGGGGGATAATTCACCCCTCCACTTT	CASSLRTGDNSPLHF
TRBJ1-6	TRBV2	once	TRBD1	TGTGCCAGCAGACCCGGGACAGTGGGCTCACCCCTCCACTTT	CASRPGTVGSPLHF
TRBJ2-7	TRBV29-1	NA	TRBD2	TGCAGCGTCCGGACTAGCGGGAGGGCCCAAAGGTACGAGCAGTACTTC	CSVRTSGRAQRYEQYF
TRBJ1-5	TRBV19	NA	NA	TGTGCCAGTAGTACCCTGGTAGCTAGCAATCAGCCCCAGCATTTT	CASSTLVASNQPQHF
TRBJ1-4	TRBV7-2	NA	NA	TGTGCCAGCAGCTTAGGGGGGGGGTATTATGAAAAACTGTTTTTT	CASSLGGGYYEKLFF
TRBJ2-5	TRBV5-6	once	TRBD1	TGTGCCAGCAGCCGGACAGGGGGTTTAGAGACCCAGTACTTC	CASSRTGGLETQYF
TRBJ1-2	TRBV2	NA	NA	TGTGCCAGCAGCATGACCCGGGGGGGCGACTATGGCTACACCTTC	CASSMTRGGDYGYTF
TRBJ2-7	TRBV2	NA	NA	TGTGCCAGCAGCCTGGACGGGAGCTCCTACGAGCAGTACTTC	CASSLDGSSYEQYF
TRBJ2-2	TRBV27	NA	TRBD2	TGTGCCAGCAGTTTAGGGACTAGCACCGGGGAGCTGTTTTTT	CASSLGTSTGELFF
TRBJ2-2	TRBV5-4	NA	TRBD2	TGTGCCAGCAGCCGGGCGGCGGGAGGGGACACCGGGGAGCTGTTTTTT	CASSRAAGGDTGELFF
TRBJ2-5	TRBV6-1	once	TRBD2	TGTGCCAGCAGTGAAGGTTCGGGGGGAGGCTCGTGGGAGACCCAGTACTTC	CASSEGSGGGSWETQYF
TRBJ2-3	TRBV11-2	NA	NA	TGTGCCAGCAGCTTGAACGGGAGAGGGGCAGATACGCAGTATTTT	CASSLNGRGADTQYF
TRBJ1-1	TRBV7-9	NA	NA	TGTGCCAGCAGTTCAGGGCCGGGTGAAGCTTTCTTT	CASSSGPGEAFF
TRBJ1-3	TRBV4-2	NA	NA	TGTGCCAGCAGCCAAGATCTAGCGGCAGGGAGAAACACCATATATTTT	CASSQDLAAGRNTIYF
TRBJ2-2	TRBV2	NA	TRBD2	TGTGCCAGTGGACTAGCGGGGTGGACCGGGGAGCTGTTTTTT	CASGLAGWTGELFF
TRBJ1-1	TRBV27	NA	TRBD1	TGTGCCAGCAGGGGACAGGGGGAGGCTGAAGCTTTCTTT	CASRGQGEAEAFF
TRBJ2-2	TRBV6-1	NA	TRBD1	TGTGCCAGCAGTGAAGCGCTGGACAGGGGGCGCCGTACCGGGGAGCTGTTTTTT	CASSEALDRGRRTGELFF
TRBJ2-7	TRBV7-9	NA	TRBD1	TGTGCCAGCAGCCCGGACAGGGGGGCCTACGAGCAGTACTTC	CASSPDRGAYEQYF
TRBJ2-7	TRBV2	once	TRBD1	TGTGCCAGCAGGAAGGCGGGGACAGGGACCTACGAGCAGTACTTC	CASRKAGTGTYEQYF
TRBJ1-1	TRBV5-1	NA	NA	TGCGCCAGCCAAGAAGGGGTGAGCACTGAAGCTTTCTTT	CASQEGVSTEAFF
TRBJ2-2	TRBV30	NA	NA	TGTGCCTGGAGAACAAGTACGAACACCGGGGAGCTGTTTTTT	CAWRTSTNTGELFF
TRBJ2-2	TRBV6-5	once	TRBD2	TGTGCCAGCAGTCTCGCTAGCGGGAGCCCCGGGGAGCTGTTTTTT	CASSLASGSPGELFF
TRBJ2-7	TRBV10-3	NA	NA	TGTGCCATCAGTGGGCTTGGACACTCGCTACCCTACGAGCAGTACTTC	CAISGLGHSLPYEQYF
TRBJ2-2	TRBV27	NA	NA	TGTGCCAGCAGTTTGGGGCTAAACACCGGGGAGCTGTTTTTT	CASSLGLNTGELFF
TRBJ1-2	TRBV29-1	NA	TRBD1	TGCAGCGTTGAAGCACAGGGGTTCGGTGGCTACACCTTC	CSVEAQGFGGYTF
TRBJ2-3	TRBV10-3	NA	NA	TGTGCCATCAGTCAGAGCACAGATACGCAGTATTTT	CAISQSTDTQYF